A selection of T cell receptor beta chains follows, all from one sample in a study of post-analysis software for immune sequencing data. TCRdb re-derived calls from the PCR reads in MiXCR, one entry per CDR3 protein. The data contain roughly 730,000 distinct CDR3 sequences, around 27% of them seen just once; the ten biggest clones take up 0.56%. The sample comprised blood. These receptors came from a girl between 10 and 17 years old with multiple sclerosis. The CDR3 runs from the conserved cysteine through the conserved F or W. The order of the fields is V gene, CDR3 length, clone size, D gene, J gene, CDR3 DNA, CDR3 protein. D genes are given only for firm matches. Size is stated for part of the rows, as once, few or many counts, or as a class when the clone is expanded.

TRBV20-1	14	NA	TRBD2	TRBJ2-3	TGCAGTGCTAGAGCGGGAGGGCCGTCAGATACGCAGTATTTT	CSARAGGPSDTQYF
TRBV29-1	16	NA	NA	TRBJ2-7	TGCAGCGTTGAAGAGAGGGGTCACGGCGGGGTCTACGAGCAGTACTTC	CSVEERGHGGVYEQYF
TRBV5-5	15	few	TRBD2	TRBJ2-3	TGTGCCAGCAGGCCCGGACTAGCGGGAGTGGATACGCAGTATTTT	CASRPGLAGVDTQYF
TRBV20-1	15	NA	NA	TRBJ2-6	TGCAGTGCTAGACCCTACGGGTCTGGGGCCAACGTCCTGACTTTC	CSARPYGSGANVLTF
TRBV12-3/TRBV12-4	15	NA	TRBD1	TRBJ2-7	TGTGCCAGCAGTGCCCCGGGACAGCTATTCTACGAGCAGTACTTC	CASSAPGQLFYEQYF
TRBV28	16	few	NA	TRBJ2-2	TGTGCCAGCAGTTTAGACGGGACCCTTAAAACCGGGGAGCTGTTTTTT	CASSLDGTLKTGELFF
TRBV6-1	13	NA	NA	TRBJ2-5	TGTGCCAGCAGTGAAGTCCTACAAGAGACCCAGTACTTC	CASSEVLQETQYF
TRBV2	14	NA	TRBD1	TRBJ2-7	TGTGCCAGCAGTGACCAGGGGGCTTTGTACGAGCAGTACTTC	CASSDQGALYEQYF
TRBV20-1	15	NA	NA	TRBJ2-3	TGCAGTGCTAGAGATGGCGGAGCCGACACAGATACGCAGTATTTT	CSARDGGADTDTQYF
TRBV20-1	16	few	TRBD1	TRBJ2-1	TGCAGTGCTAGCGTTTTCGGGACAGGGATAGGGAATGAGCAGTTCTTC	CSASVFGTGIGNEQFF
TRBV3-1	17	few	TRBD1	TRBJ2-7	TGTGCCAGCAGCGCCCGCCCGGGACAGGGGACAGTGGGCGAGCAGTACTTC	CASSARPGQGTVGEQYF
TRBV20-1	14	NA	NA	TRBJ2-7	TGCAGTGCTGGGACGGTGGGGACTTTCTACGAGCAGTACTTC	CSAGTVGTFYEQYF
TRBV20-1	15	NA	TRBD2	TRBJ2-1	TGCAGTGCTAGCCTACTAGCGGGGGCCTACAATGAGCAGTTCTTC	CSASLLAGAYNEQFF
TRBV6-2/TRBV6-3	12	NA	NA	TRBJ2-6	TGTGAAGGTAGGTCTGGGGCCAACGTCCTGACTTTC	CEGRSGANVLTF
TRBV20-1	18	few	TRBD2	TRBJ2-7	TGCAGTGCTCCCACCGGACTAGCGGGAGGGATCTTCTCCTACGAGCAGTACTTC	CSAPTGLAGGIFSYEQYF
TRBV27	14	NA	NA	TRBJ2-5	TGTGCCAGCAGTTTCGGGCGGCTCCAAGAGACCCAGTACTTC	CASSFGRLQETQYF
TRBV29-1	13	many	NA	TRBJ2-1	TGCAGCGTTGACACGGGGAGCTACAATGAGCAGTTCTTC	CSVDTGSYNEQFF
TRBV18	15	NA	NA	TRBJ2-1	TGTGCCAGCTTTCCTGGCGGTCTCTCCTACAATGAGCAGTTCTTC	CASFPGGLSYNEQFF
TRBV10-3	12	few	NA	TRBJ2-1	TGTGCCATCAGTGGGACAGACAATGAGCAGTTCTTC	CAISGTDNEQFF
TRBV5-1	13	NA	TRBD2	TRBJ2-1	TGCGCCAGCAGCTTGGGACTAGCGGTACCTCAGTTCTTC	CASSLGLAVPQFF
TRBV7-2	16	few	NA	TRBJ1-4	TGTGCCAGCAGCCGACCCTTCGGGGGTGCCAATGAAAAACTGTTTTTT	CASSRPFGGANEKLFF
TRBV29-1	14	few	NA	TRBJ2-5	TGCAGCGATGCGGACAGAAGGTACCAAGAGACCCAGTACTTC	CSDADRRYQETQYF
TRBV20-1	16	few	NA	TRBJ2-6	TGCAGTGCTAGGAAGAGCGCTAACTCTGGGGCCAACGTCCTGACTTTC	CSARKSANSGANVLTF
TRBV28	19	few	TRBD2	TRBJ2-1	TGTGCCAGCAGTTCCGTCCGAAGGACTAGCGGGGGGCCCGTCGATGAGCAGTTCTTC	CASSSVRRTSGGPVDEQFF
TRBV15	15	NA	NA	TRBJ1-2	TGTGCCACCAGCAGACTACTGGGACCCTCGTATGGCTACACCTTC	CATSRLLGPSYGYTF
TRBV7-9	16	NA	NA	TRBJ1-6	TGTGCCAGCAGCCGGGGGGGAAGCTCCTATAATTCACCCCTCCACTTT	CASSRGGSSYNSPLHF
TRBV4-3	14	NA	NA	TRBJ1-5	TGCGCCAGCAGCCAAGATCCAGGGGCTCAGCCCCAGCATTTT	CASSQDPGAQPQHF
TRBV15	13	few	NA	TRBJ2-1	TGTGCCACCAGCAGAGATCGGCTTCCCCAGCAGTTCTTC	CATSRDRLPQQFF
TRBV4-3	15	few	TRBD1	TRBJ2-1	TGCGCCAGCAGCCACACAGGGGGCGCGAGCAATGAGCAGTTCTTC	CASSHTGGASNEQFF
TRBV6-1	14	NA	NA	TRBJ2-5	TGTGCCAGCAGTGAAGGGTGGGGAGTTAGGACCCAGTACTTC	CASSEGWGVRTQYF
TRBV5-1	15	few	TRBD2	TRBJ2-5	TGCGCCAGCAGCTTGGACCCAAGGCGGGGGGAGACCCAGTACTTC	CASSLDPRRGETQYF
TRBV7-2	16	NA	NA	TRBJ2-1	TGTGCCAGCAGCCCAGGAAGCGGGTTGGGTTTTAATGAGCAGTTCTTC	CASSPGSGLGFNEQFF
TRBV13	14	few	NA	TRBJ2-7	TGTGCCAGCAGCATATCAGGGGGGGCAGGTGAGCAGTACTTC	CASSISGGAGEQYF
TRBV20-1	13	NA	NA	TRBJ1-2	TGCAGTGTGGACCTCGGGGCGGCTCCCAGCTACACCTTC	CSVDLGAAPSYTF
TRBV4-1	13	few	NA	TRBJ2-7	TGCGTCAGCAGCCCCAGGGCGGGTGGCGAGCAGTACTTC	CVSSPRAGGEQYF
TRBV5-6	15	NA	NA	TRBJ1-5	TGTGCCAGCAGCCCCGGACAGCGGACAAATCAGCCCCAGCATTTT	CASSPGQRTNQPQHF
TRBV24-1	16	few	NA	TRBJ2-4	TGTGCCACCAGCCACCCCAGGGGGGCAGCCAAAAACATTCAGTACTTC	CATSHPRGAAKNIQYF
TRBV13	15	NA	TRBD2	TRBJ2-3	TGTGCCAGCAGCTTAAGGACTAGCGGGAGAGATACGCAGTATTTT	CASSLRTSGRDTQYF
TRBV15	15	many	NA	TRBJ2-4	TGTGCCACCAGACACCTGGGACTAGCCAAAAACATTCAGTACTTC	CATRHLGLAKNIQYF
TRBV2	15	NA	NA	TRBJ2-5	TGTGCCAGCCCAGGGGGGGTTCAAGGGCAAGAGACCCAGTACTTC	CASPGGVQGQETQYF
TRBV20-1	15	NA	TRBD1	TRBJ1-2	TGCAGTGCTAGGGCTGGACAGGGGACCAACTATGGCTACACCTTC	CSARAGQGTNYGYTF
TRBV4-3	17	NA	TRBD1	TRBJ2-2	TGCGCCAGCAGCCAAGGTTTGACAGGGGTGAGCACCGGGGAGCTGTTTTTT	CASSQGLTGVSTGELFF
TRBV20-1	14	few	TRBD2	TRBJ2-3	TGCAGTGCCGTCCAGCGGGAGGGCCCAGATACGCAGTATTTT	CSAVQREGPDTQYF
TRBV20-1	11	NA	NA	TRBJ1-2	TGCAGTGCTAGCCCATGGGGTGGCTACACCTTC	CSASPWGGYTF
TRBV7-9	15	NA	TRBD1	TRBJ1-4	TGTGCCAGCAGCCTGCTTGGGACAGGGGGCGAAAAACTGTTTTTT	CASSLLGTGGEKLFF
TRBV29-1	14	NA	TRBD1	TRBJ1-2	TGCAGCGTTGAACACAGGGGCCTTACCTATGGCTACACCTTC	CSVEHRGLTYGYTF
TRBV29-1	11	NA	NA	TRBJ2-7	TGCAGCGTTTCTGTCTTGGGCGAGCAGTACTTC	CSVSVLGEQYF
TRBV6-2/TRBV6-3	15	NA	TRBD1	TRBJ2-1	TGTGCCAGCACCGACCCGGGACAGAGACAAGAGACCCAGTTCTTC	CASTDPGQRQETQFF
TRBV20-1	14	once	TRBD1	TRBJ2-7	TGCAGTGCTAGTCTCGGACAGGGGACCTACGAGCAGTACTTC	CSASLGQGTYEQYF
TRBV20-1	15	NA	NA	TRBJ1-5	TGCAGTGCTAGTTTAGGGGGTCTCAGCAATCAGCCCCAGCATTTT	CSASLGGLSNQPQHF
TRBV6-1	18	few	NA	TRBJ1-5	TGTGCCAGCACCCCAGGGATCTCCCTACTCTTGAGCAATCAGCCCCAGCATTTT	CASTPGISLLLSNQPQHF
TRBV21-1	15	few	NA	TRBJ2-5	TGTGCCAGCAGCGCAGCGGGACTAGCGGCGGAGACCCAGTACTTC	CASSAAGLAAETQYF
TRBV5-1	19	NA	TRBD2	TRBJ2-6	TGCGCCTGCAGCCCAAGGACTAGCGTCCAACCGGGGGGGGCCAACGTCCTGACTTTC	CACSPRTSVQPGGANVLTF
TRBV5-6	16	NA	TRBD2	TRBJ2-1	TGTGCCAGCAGCCTCCGGGGGCTAGCGGGGGTAAATGAGCAGTTCTTC	CASSLRGLAGVNEQFF